One sample yielded the 9 T cell receptor beta chains listed below, sequenced in a study of beta chain features in type 1 diabetes. As every portion of the isolated RNA was reverse transcribed, the sequencing read expressed TCRB transcripts. TCRdb's table, derived via immunoSEQ multiplex PCR, lists solely in-frame clones and lacks some. This repertoire shows about 620,000 clones, roughly a sixth found once; its top ten account for under 0.095%. What was sequenced was naive CD4+ T cells from blood. The receptors here all came from a young man in good health.

CDR3 sequence: CASSSRTGPELFF. The DNA for the CDR3 is TGTGCCAGCAGTTCTAGGACAGGTCCTGAGCTGTTTTTT. This chain connects TRBV5-4 to TRBJ2-2; 7 bases agree with TRBD1. CDR3 length: 13 amino acids. J gave up 11 bases and V 5 bases, and 9 bases lay outside the gene matches. Looked up from germline, CDR1 is SGHNT and CDR2 is YYREEE (reference sequence).

This clone appeared a few times. The chain joins TRBV28 to TRBJ1-5; 7 bases are a match to TRBD1. After removal of 7 bases from V and 3 bases from J, the junction contained 15 bases not matched to a gene. The CDR3 runs to 17 residues. CDR1 and CDR2 from the germline V gene are MDHEN and SYDVKM. The CDR3 nucleotides read TGTGCCAGCAAGATGTCGGGAGTCGGGACAGTCAATCAGCCCCAGCATTTT. Translated, it gives CASKMSGVGTVNQPQHF. Drawing the rest from reference TRBV28 and TRBJ1-5, the complete variable domain is DVKVTQSSRYLVKRTGEKVFLECVQDMDHENMFWYRQDPGLGLRLIYFSYDVKMKEKGDIPEGYSVSREKKERFSLILESASTNQTSMYLCASKMSGVGTVNQPQHFGDGTRLSIL.

This clone was counted between two and nine times. The DNA of the CDR3 is TGTGCCAGCAGAGTCGACAGGGCGGAGACCCAGTACTTC. Amino acid sequence: CASRVDRAETQYF. The J gene is TRBJ2-5, the V gene TRBV2, with 7 bases fitting TRBD1. V was clipped by 6 bases and J by 5 bases; unmatched bases: 6. This CDR3 has 13 residues. Germline assignment: CDR1 SNHLY and CDR2 FYNNEI.

The table lists this clone with a few counts. The DNA of the CDR3 is TGTGCCACCAGCTATGGACACAACTATGGCTACACCTTC. Protein: CATSYGHNYGYTF. The rearrangement uses TRBV15 and TRBJ1-2, with D possibly matching TRBD1 (5 bases). V lost 5 bases, J lost 2 bases, and 9 bases lay in between. Germline V CDR1 and CDR2: LNHNV, YYDKDF (reference sequence). The CDR3 contains 13 residues.

In this sample, this clone turned up a few times. J is TRBJ1-1 and V is TRBV6-1; D unclear. Germline CDR1 is MNHNS and CDR2 is SASEGT. V shed 5 bases and J shed 5 bases, with 9 bases lying between them. The CDR3 is 12 amino acids. The CDR3 region has the DNA TGTGCCAGCAGTTCCCCGGGGACTGAAGCTTTCTTT. Its translation: CASSSPGTEAFF.

This clone was seen a few times. The rearrangement uses TRBV7-6 and TRBJ2-7, with D maybe TRBD2 (5 bases). V lost 1 base and J 7 bases, leaving 8 bases between the germline ends. CDR3 length: 12 amino acids. The germline gives CDR1 SGHVS, CDR2 FNYEAQ. CDR3 residues: CASSLVRGEQYF. The CDR3 DNA follows: TGTGCCAGCAGCTTAGTTCGCGGGGAGCAGTACTTC.

This chain links TRBV4-2 with TRBJ1-2, with 9 bases identical to TRBD1. Per the germline V gene, CDR1 is LGHNA and CDR2 is YNFKEQ. This CDR3 has 16 residues. The V and J ends lost 0 bases and 6 bases, in that order; junction bases with no gene match: 8. The CDR3 here is CASSQDPTDRGNGYTF. In DNA, the CDR3 is TGTGCCAGCAGCCAAGACCCTACGGACAGGGGTAATGGCTACACCTTC.

The rearrangement uses TRBV5-1 and TRBJ2-1; D is unclear. Trimming removed 0 bases at V and 5 bases at J, with 6 bases between. Germline V gene sequence: CDR1 SGHRS, CDR2 YFSETQ. The CDR3 runs to 13 residues. The chain's CDR3 is CASSLGVDNEQFF. CDR3 DNA sequence: TGCGCCAGCAGCTTGGGGGTTGACAATGAGCAGTTCTTC. Looking up the rest from reference TRBV5-1 and TRBJ2-1 gives the full variable domain: KAGVTQTPRYLIKTRGQQVTLSCSPISGHRSVSWYQQTPGQGLQFLFEYFSETQRNKGNFPGRFSGRQFSNSRSEMNVSTLELGDSALYLCASSLGVDNEQFFGPGTRLTVL.

The CDR3 nucleotides are TGTGCCAGCAGTACTCTAGTCCCTAGGTGGCTGTTTTTT. Its protein product is CASSTLVPRWLFF. This rearrangement joins TRBV7-2 to TRBJ2-2; D is uncertain. This CDR3 is built from 13 residues. The V gene lost 6 bases and the J gene lost 13 bases, with 18 bases spanning the gap. Germline loops: CDR1 SGHTA, CDR2 FQGNSA.